Only a few counts were recorded for the clone carrying this T cell receptor (beta chain). Antigen: not known. There are 14 residues in the CDR3. Trimming left V 3 bases short and J 5 bases short, with 11 bases between. Germline CDR1 LNHDA, CDR2 SQIVND (reference sequence). The entry originates in a study of T cells in Graves' hyperthyroidism and ophthalmopathy. Study at large: Peripheral blood draws took place at initial diagnosis, ahead of any treatment. Study conclusions and caveats: Blood also held most thyroid clonotypes expanded beyond 0.001.

Using RNA transcripts as the source, TCR beta CDR3 regions were amplified. The TCR CDR3 was amplified in a first-round RT-PCR using the HTBI primer set. In TCRdb, the multiplex PCR reads were re-called with MiXCR into one record per CDR3 protein. The sample consists of 490,000 or so distinct CDR3 sequences, 16% of them appearing once. Sequences were obtained from blood. The chain has TRBV19 and TRBJ2-1, with a weak D call TRBD1 (6 bases). The clonotype originates from a young woman with Graves' ophthalmopathy. CDR3 coding DNA: TGTGCCAGTAGTATGGTGCAGGGGCACAATGAGCAGTTCTTC. This translates into CASSMVQGHNEQFF.